Listed below are T cell receptor beta chains from one sample, sequenced in a study of cytomegalovirus exposure and HLA in healthy donors. Sequencing was performed with immunoSEQ multiplex PCR; in TCRdb, only in-frame clones are kept and a portion is missing. The sample lists under 95,000 clones, roughly 77% occurring once. Specimen: PBMCs. The receptors were gathered from a man in his forties in good health and CMV-seronegative. CDR3s leave out the opening cysteine and the closing phenylalanine or tryptophan. Not all rows give a size; the values are once, few, many and, for expanded clones, a class.

ATAAGGGEQF	TRBV15	TRBJ2-1	.
ASSTKRGRSEQY	TRBV19	TRBJ2-7	.
ASSMRGQGPNQPQH	TRBV19	TRBJ1-5	once
SVEVGISGSRPDTQY	TRBV29-1	TRBJ2-3	.
ASSTRTGKDTEAF	TRBV9	TRBJ1-1	.
ASSEYGSWDTQY	TRBV2	TRBJ2-3	.
ATRGIGTEKNTGELF	TRBV10-3	TRBJ2-2	.
ASSANTINTGELF	TRBV7-6	TRBJ2-2	once
ASSPRVTEAF	TRBV14	TRBJ1-1	few
ASSAKRETYEQY	TRBV9	TRBJ2-7	.
ASSLAGQGNTGELF	TRBV7-6	TRBJ2-2	.
ASSDRGTGELF	TRBV2	TRBJ2-2	.
ASTQGGSGRTQY	TRBV28	TRBJ2-3	.
ASTYIGGSNYGYT	TRBV19	TRBJ1-2	.
ASSVSGNQPQH	TRBV9	TRBJ1-5	few
ASSLDRGTNEKLF	TRBV6-6	TRBJ1-4	few
ASSLEAVGGLANTEAF	TRBV7-2	TRBJ1-1	few
ASSYLRGSGANVLT	TRBV6-6	TRBJ2-6	.
ASSEAGQGLDGYT	TRBV2	TRBJ1-2	few
ASSFKDRGLNTEAF	TRBV6-5	TRBJ1-1	.
AWSVKGRIT	TRBV30	TRBJ1-1	.
ASSAEGGGSVHEQY	TRBV9	TRBJ2-7	.
ASSPNTEAF	TRBV11-2	TRBJ1-1	.
AIRGQGRDMNTEAF	TRBV10-3	TRBJ1-1	few
ASSSGIWNTEAF	TRBV7-2	TRBJ1-1	once
ASSLGRSSYEQY	TRBV5-1	TRBJ2-7	few
ASSTTGGGYGYT	TRBV7-9	TRBJ1-2	.
SVVQGYGYT	TRBV29-1	TRBJ1-2	few
ASSVGAGIRTDTQY	TRBV9	TRBJ2-3	.
ASSSAGGPRQF	TRBV27	TRBJ2-1	.
ASSYSWGMRGGYT	TRBV6-5	TRBJ1-2	few
AWSRGPLNYEQY	TRBV30	TRBJ2-7	.
ASSLAAGGLNEQF	TRBV5-6	TRBJ2-1	.
ASSYRDTQY	TRBV28	TRBJ2-3	.
ATRDSAYEQY	TRBV6-5	TRBJ2-7	once
SVVHGGAVGEQY	TRBV29-1	TRBJ2-7	.
SVEDLGQGYEQY	TRBV29-1	TRBJ2-7	.
AWEKRGGYP	TRBV30	TRBJ1-2	.
ASSLGRQGTYEQY	TRBV5-4	TRBJ2-7	.